One and the same sample provided the 25 T cell receptor beta chains below, sequenced in a study of blood T cell repertoires in COVID-19. Clones were sequenced by immunoSEQ multiplex PCR, and TCRdb holds only the in-frame ones, with some missing. The data show 70,000 or so clones, more than 75% seen once. Input material: peripheral blood. The receptors shown here come from a human donor in a cohort sampled during active COVID-19.

The chain has TRBV21-1 and TRBJ2-7; TRBD1 is taken as the D call from the table, unchecked against the DNA. TRBV21-1 is a pseudogene locus. The CDR3 runs to 13 residues. This chain's CDR3 is CASPPGQENEQYF. CDR3 nucleotides: TGTGCCAGCCCCCCGGGACAGGAGAACGAGCAGTACTTC.

The chain employs TRBV28 and TRBJ1-5; D uncertain. V lost 5 bases and J lost 4, with 9 bases in between. Germline lookup yields CDR1 MDHEN and CDR2 SYDVKM. The CDR3 spans 13 residues. CDR3 nucleotides: TGTGCCAGCAGTCCGACACTGAATCAGCCCCAGCATTTT. It specifies CASSPTLNQPQHF.

The CDR3 sequence: CASSWGLAGVTDTQYF. The CDR3 coding sequence is TGTGCCAGCAGTTGGGGACTAGCGGGAGTTACAGATACGCAGTATTTT. The chain joins TRBV6-2 or TRBV6-3 to TRBJ2-3, with 14 bases matching TRBD2. This CDR3 is 16 amino acids long. V gave up 4 bases and J gave up 3 bases; unmatched junction bases: 3. The germline V gene has CDR1 MNHEY and CDR2 SVGEGT.

The chain carries TRBV5-1 and TRBJ2-5; 9 positions match TRBD1. With 8 bases clipped from V and 5 bases from J, the junction kept 4 bases outside the gene matches. The V gene's germline CDR1 is SGHRS and CDR2 YFSETQ. This CDR3 has 12 amino acids. The CDR3 sequence is CARGQGMETQYF. The DNA of the CDR3 is TGCGCCAGGGGACAGGGAATGGAGACCCAGTACTTC.

The V call is TRBV18, the J call TRBJ2-3; 9 bases are shared with TRBD1. Per the germline V gene, CDR1 is KGHSH and CDR2 is LQKENI. The CDR3 covers 16 residues. Trimming took 3 bases from V and 1 from J; bases not matched to a gene: 5. The CDR3 nucleotides read TGTGCCAGCTCACCCGGACAGGGGTTCGGCACAGATACGCAGTATTTT. The encoded protein is CASSPGQGFGTDTQYF. The entire variable domain, with the rest obtained from reference TRBV18 and TRBJ2-3, is as follows: NAGVMQNPRHLVRRRGQEARLRCSPMKGHSHVYWYRQLPEEGLKFMVYLQKENIIDESGMPKERFSAEFPKEGPSILRIQQVVRGDSAAYFCASSPGQGFGTDTQYFGPGTRLTVL.

J is TRBJ2-7 and V is TRBV5-1; TRBD1 might be the D (6 bases). Trimming took off 4 bases at V and 2 bases at J, with 13 bases between the two ends. Germline CDR1 and CDR2: SGHRS and YFSETQ. The CDR3 has 14 residues. CDR3 bases: TGCGCCAGCAGCGGGAACAGGGTCCCCTACGAGCAGTACTTC. Encoded protein: CASSGNRVPYEQYF.

The count of this clone is one. The rearrangement links TRBV11-1 to TRBJ1-6, with D uncertain. The CDR3 has 12 amino acids. Per the germline V gene, CDR1 is SGHAT and CDR2 is FQDESV (reference sequence). V dropped 5 bases and J dropped 7 bases, with 6 bases sitting between them. The chain's CDR3 is CASSLRNSPLHF. CDR3 sequence (DNA): TGTGCCAGCAGCCTCCGGAATTCACCCCTCCACTTT.

The CDR3 here is CASKGTGAYGYTF. The CDR3 DNA is TGTGCCAGTAAGGGGACAGGGGCCTATGGCTACACCTTC. The gene calls are TRBV19 and TRBJ1-2, with 10 bases lining up with TRBD1. J was trimmed by 4 bases and V by 7 bases; bases with no gene match: 3. This CDR3 has 13 amino acids. Germline assignment: CDR1 LNHDA and CDR2 SQIVND (reference sequence). The whole variable domain, remainder taken from reference TRBV19 and TRBJ1-2, is DGGITQSPKYLFRKEGQNVTLSCEQNLNHDAMYWYRQDPGQGLRLIYYSQIVNDFQKGDIAEGYSVSREKKESFPLTVTSAQKNPTAFYLCASKGTGAYGYTFGSGTRLTVV.

The chain couples TRBV7-9 to TRBJ2-7; TRBD1 aligns across 9 bases. CDR1 SEHNR and CDR2 FQNEAQ come from the germline V gene (reference sequence). V lost 5 bases, J lost 2 bases, and 7 bases stayed unmatched. The CDR3 extends over 15 amino acids. CDR3 nucleotide sequence: TGTGCCAGCAGCCCCGGGACAGGGTATACCTACGAGCAGTACTTC. The encoded protein is CASSPGTGYTYEQYF.

This clone was found once. The gene calls are TRBV6-2 or TRBV6-3 and TRBJ2-1; 10 bases align to TRBD2. The V and J ends lost 2 bases and 8 bases, in that order; junction bases with no gene match: 9. The CDR3 sequence is 16 residues long. Germline V gene sequence: CDR1 MNHEY, CDR2 SVGEGT. The CDR3 sequence: CASSYPASGSGDEQFF. In DNA form, the CDR3 reads TGTGCCAGCAGTTACCCGGCTAGCGGGAGTGGGGATGAGCAGTTCTTC.

This rearrangement joins TRBV4-1 to TRBJ2-3; TRBD1 matches at 10 bases. This CDR3 has 16 amino acids. V was pared by 0 bases and J by 4 bases, with 4 bases of the junction left unmatched. Germline values: CDR1 MGHRA, CDR2 YSYEKL. In nucleotides, the CDR3 is TGCGCCAGCAGCCAAGAATGGACAGGGGGTCCAGATACGCAGTATTTT. This translates into CASSQEWTGGPDTQYF.

The V call is TRBV6-6, the J call TRBJ2-5, with 7 nucleotides matching TRBD2. The V segment lost 7 bases and the J segment 4 bases; nucleotides outside the gene matches: 15. CDR1 and CDR2 from the germline V gene are MNHNY and SVGAGI (reference sequence). The CDR3 has 16 residues. The CDR3 reads CASITSGDPGGETQYF. DNA of the CDR3: TGTGCCAGCATCACGTCCGGGGACCCGGGGGGAGAGACCCAGTACTTC.

V and J are TRBV28 and TRBJ2-7; weak D call: TRBD1 (5 bases). Deletions cut 6 bases from V and 3 bases from J, with 21 bases between. The germline gives CDR1 MDHEN, CDR2 SYDVKM. The CDR3 is made up of 16 amino acids. The CDR3 spells CASRLKGLGLDYEQYF. The CDR3 coding sequence is TGTGCCAGCAGGCTCAAGGGGTTGGGGTTGGACTACGAGCAGTACTTC.

The chain has TRBV4-2 and TRBJ2-5, with TRBD2 identical over 8 bases. The CDR3 contains 17 residues. CDR1 and CDR2 from the germline V gene are LGHNA and YNFKEQ. The ends lost 4 bases at V and 4 bases at J; junction bases unmatched: 14. CDR3 sequence reads: CASSPSRAGAPRETQYF. The CDR3 DNA sequence: TGTGCCAGCAGCCCCTCCAGAGCGGGAGCCCCTCGAGAGACCCAGTACTTC.

V is TRBV10-3 and J is TRBJ2-2; 9 bases are shared with TRBD1. V trimming: 0 bases; J trimming: 7 bases; junction bases outside the gene matches: 3. CDR3 length equals 15 residues. CDR1 and CDR2 from the germline V gene are ENHRY and SYGVKD. The chain's CDR3 is CAISESGQGVGELFF. CDR3 DNA sequence: TGTGCCATCAGTGAGTCGGGACAGGGAGTCGGGGAGCTGTTTTTT.

The V call is TRBV6-2 or TRBV6-3, the J call TRBJ2-1; 9 nucleotides match TRBD1. The CDR3 runs 17 residues. After removal of 2 bases from V and 2 bases from J, the junction contained 7 bases not matched to a gene. Germline V gives CDR1 MNHEY, CDR2 SVGEGT. Here the CDR3 reads CASSYPTGGDPYNEQFF. Here the CDR3 DNA reads TGTGCCAGCAGTTACCCGACAGGGGGGGACCCCTACAATGAGCAGTTCTTC.

The CDR3 nucleotides read TGTGCCAGCAGTTTATTTTTTCCGCCGGGAGGAACAGATACGCAGTATTTT. Translation: CASSLFFPPGGTDTQYF. This chain connects TRBV27 to TRBJ2-3; TRBD2 matches at 7 bases. Germline V gives CDR1 MNHEY, CDR2 SMNVEV (reference sequence). CDR3 length equals 17 residues. Unmatched junction bases numbered 10, after V lost 1 base and J lost 3 bases.

The chain employs TRBV27 and TRBJ2-2, with a possible D match to TRBD2 (5 bases). The V end was cut by 3 bases, the J end by 7 bases, with 12 bases between. The V gene's germline CDR1 is MNHEY and CDR2 SMNVEV (reference sequence). The CDR3 loop spans 14 amino acids. CDR3 nucleotide sequence: TGTGCCAGCAGTTTTTCTAGCTCCGGCGGGGAGCTGTTTTTT. Translated, it gives CASSFSSSGGELFF.

V and J are TRBV3-1 (or the pseudogene TRBV3-2) and TRBJ2-1, with D hard to call. Trimming left V 4 bases short and J 8 bases short, with 9 bases between. This CDR3 contains 12 residues. The germline gives CDR1 LGHDT, CDR2 YNNKEL (reference sequence). The CDR3 sequence: CASSPTSHEQFF. In nucleotides, the CDR3 is TGTGCCAGCAGCCCCACATCCCATGAGCAGTTCTTC.

This clone was seen only once. The chain carries TRBV7-2 and TRBJ2-7, with D hard to call. The CDR3 is 12 residues long. V dropped 0 bases and J dropped 6 bases, with 6 bases sitting between them. Germline V gives CDR1 SGHTA, CDR2 FQGNSA. CDR3 sequence (DNA): TGTGCCAGCAGCTTAGCTGGGCGCGAGCAGTACTTC. As protein: CASSLAGREQYF.

This clone appeared once. The CDR3 DNA follows: TGTGCCAGCAGTTACTCATCAGGGCGATACAATGAGCAGTTCTTC. Amino acids: CASSYSSGRYNEQFF. The chain uses TRBV6-2 or TRBV6-3 and TRBJ2-1, with D possibly matching TRBD1 (5 bases). V lost 0 bases, J lost 4 bases, and 10 bases lay in between. This CDR3 is built from 15 residues. CDR1 MNHEY and CDR2 SVGEGT come from the germline V gene.

The V gene is TRBV5-1, the J gene TRBJ1-1; 7 nucleotides align to TRBD1. The V gene's germline CDR1 is SGHRS and CDR2 YFSETQ. CDR3 length: 14 residues. Trimming removed 3 bases from V and 4 bases from J; junction bases left unmatched: 6. CDR3 amino acids: CASSSQGDGTEAFF. CDR3 bases: TGCGCCAGCAGCTCCCAGGGGGACGGCACTGAAGCTTTCTTT.

The rearrangement joins TRBV19 to TRBJ1-2; a possible D gene is TRBD1 (6 bases). The ends were cut back, 5 bases at V and 0 bases at J, with 13 bases in the middle. The CDR3 runs 15 residues. CDR1 is LNHDA and CDR2 is SQIVND in the germline V gene (reference sequence). The chain's CDR3 is CASSPQGNANYGYTF. In nucleotides, the CDR3 is TGTGCCAGTAGTCCTCAGGGGAACGCTAACTATGGCTACACCTTC. Looking up the rest from reference TRBV19 and TRBJ1-2 gives the full variable domain: DGGITQSPKYLFRKEGQNVTLSCEQNLNHDAMYWYRQDPGQGLRLIYYSQIVNDFQKGDIAEGYSVSREKKESFPLTVTSAQKNPTAFYLCASSPQGNANYGYTFGSGTRLTVV.

This rearrangement joins TRBV30 to TRBJ2-6; no firm D call. The CDR3 is 15 residues long. V dropped 3 bases and J dropped 0 bases, with 9 bases sitting between them. Germline CDR1 GTSNPN, CDR2 SVGIG (reference sequence). In DNA form, the CDR3 reads TGTGCCTGGAGACACGACACCTCTGGGGCCAACGTCCTGACTTTC. Protein product: CAWRHDTSGANVLTF.

This chain connects TRBV30 to TRBJ1-4, with TRBD1 matching 8 bases. Germline V gives CDR1 GTSNPN, CDR2 SVGIG (reference sequence). This CDR3 has 13 residues. With 3 bases clipped from V and 7 bases from J, the junction kept 4 bases outside the gene matches. This CDR3 reads CAWSRQGAEKLFF. In DNA form, the CDR3 reads TGTGCCTGGAGCCGGCAGGGGGCTGAAAAACTGTTTTTT. Drawing the rest from reference TRBV30 and TRBJ1-4, the complete variable domain is SQTIHQWPATLVQPVGSPLSLECTVEGTSNPNLYWYRQAAGRGLQLLFYSVGIGQISSEVPQNLSASRPQDRQFILSSKKLLLSDSGFYLCAWSRQGAEKLFFGSGTQLSVL.